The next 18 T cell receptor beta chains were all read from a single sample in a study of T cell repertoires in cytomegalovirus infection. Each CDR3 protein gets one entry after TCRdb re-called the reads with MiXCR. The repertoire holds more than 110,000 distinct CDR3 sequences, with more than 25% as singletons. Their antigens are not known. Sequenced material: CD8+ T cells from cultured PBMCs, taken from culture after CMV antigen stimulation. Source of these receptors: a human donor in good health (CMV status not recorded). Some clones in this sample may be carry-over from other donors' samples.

CDR3 amino acids: CASSDFGTSGEAYNEQFF. The CDR3, as DNA: TGTGCCAGCAGTGATTTCGGGACTAGCGGGGAAGCCTACAATGAGCAGTTCTTC. This chain uses TRBV2 with TRBJ2-1; the match to TRBD2 covers 13 bases. Germline assignment: CDR1 SNHLY and CDR2 FYNNEI. V was pared by 3 bases and J by 2 bases, with 7 bases of the junction left unmatched. The length of the CDR3 is 18 residues.

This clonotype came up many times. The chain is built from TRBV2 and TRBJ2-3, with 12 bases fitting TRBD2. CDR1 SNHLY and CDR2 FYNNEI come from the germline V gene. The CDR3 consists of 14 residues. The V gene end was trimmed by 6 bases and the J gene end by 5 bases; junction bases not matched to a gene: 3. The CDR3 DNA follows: TGTGCCAGCAGCCGGACTAGCGGGGTAGATACGCAGTATTTT. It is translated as CASSRTSGVDTQYF.

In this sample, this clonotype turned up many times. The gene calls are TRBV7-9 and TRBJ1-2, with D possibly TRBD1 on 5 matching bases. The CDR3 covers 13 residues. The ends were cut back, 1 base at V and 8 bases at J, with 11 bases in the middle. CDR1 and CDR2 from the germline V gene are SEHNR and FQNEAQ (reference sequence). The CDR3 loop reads CASSLVQGPGYTF. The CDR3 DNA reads TGTGCCAGCAGCTTAGTCCAGGGACCGGGCTACACCTTC.

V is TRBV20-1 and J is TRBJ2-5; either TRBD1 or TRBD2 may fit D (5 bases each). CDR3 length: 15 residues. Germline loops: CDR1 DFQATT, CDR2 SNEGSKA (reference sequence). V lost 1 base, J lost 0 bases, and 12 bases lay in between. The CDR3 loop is CSARALGEYQETQYF. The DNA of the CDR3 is TGCAGTGCTAGAGCCCTGGGGGAGTACCAAGAGACCCAGTACTTC.

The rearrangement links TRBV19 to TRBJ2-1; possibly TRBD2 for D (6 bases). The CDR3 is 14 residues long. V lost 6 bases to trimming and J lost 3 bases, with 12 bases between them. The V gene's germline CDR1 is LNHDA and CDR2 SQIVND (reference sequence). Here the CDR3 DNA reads TGTGCCAGTAGGGGGACTTATGACTACAATGAGCAGTTCTTC. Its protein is CASRGTYDYNEQFF.

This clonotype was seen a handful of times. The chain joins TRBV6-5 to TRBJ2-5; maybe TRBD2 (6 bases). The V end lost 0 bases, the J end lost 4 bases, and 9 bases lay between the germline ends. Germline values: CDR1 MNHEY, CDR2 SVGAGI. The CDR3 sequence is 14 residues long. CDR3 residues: CASSYSGGGETQYF. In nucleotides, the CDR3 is TGTGCCAGCAGTTACTCCGGGGGTGGAGAGACCCAGTACTTC.

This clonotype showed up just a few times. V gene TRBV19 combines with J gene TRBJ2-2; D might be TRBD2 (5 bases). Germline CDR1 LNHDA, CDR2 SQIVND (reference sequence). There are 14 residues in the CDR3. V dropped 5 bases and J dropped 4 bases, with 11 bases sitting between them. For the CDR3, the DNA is TGTGCCAGTAGTGTACTAGTAGGCACCGGGGAGCTGTTTTTT. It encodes CASSVLVGTGELFF.

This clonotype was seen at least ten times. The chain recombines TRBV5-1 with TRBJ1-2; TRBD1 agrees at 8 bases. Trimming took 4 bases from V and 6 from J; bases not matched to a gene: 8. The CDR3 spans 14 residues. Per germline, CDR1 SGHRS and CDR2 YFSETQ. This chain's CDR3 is CASSRTGYENGYTF. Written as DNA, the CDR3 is TGCGCCAGCAGCAGGACAGGGTACGAAAATGGCTACACCTTC.

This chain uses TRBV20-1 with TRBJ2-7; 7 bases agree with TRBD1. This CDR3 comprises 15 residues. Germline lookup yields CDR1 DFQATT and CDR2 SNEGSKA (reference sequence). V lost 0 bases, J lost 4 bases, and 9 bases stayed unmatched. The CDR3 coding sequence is TGCAGTGCTAGAGATGGGGGACAGTGGGGTTACGAGCAGTACTTC. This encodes CSARDGGQWGYEQYF.

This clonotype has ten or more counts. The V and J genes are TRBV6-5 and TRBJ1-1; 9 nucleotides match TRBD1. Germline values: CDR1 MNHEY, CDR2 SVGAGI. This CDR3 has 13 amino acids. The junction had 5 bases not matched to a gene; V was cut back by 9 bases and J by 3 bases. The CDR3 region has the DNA TGTGCCAGTACAGGGGGCGGCTACACTGAAGCTTTCTTT. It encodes CASTGGGYTEAFF.

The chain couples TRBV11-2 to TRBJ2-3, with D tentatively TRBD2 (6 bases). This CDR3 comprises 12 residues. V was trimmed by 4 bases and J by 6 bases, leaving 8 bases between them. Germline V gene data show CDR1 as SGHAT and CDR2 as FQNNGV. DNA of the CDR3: TGTGCCAGCAGCTCGGGACTTGATACGCAGTATTTT. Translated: CASSSGLDTQYF. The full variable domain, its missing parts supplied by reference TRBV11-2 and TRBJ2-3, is EAGVAQSPRYKIIEKRQSVAFWCNPISGHATLYWYQQILGQGPKLLIQFQNNGVVDDSQLPKDRFSAERLKGVDSTLKIQPAKLEDSAVYLCASSSGLDTQYFGPGTRLTVL.

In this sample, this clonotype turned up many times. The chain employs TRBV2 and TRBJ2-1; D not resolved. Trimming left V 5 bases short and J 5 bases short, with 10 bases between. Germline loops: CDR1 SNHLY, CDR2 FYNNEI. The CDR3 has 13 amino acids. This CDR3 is CASSSQQHNEQFF. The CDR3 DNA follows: TGTGCCAGCAGTAGTCAACAGCACAATGAGCAGTTCTTC.

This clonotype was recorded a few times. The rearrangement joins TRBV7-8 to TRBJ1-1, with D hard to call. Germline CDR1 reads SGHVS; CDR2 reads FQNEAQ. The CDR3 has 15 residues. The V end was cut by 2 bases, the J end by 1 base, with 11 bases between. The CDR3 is CASSLYGRENTEAFF. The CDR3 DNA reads TGTGCCAGCAGCTTATATGGAAGGGAGAACACTGAAGCTTTCTTT.

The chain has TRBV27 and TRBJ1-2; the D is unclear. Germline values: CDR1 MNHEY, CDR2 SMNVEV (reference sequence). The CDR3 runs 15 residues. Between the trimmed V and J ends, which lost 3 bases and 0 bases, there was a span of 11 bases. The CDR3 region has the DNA TGTGCCAGCAGTTTCGGGGAGTCAGCTAACTATGGCTACACCTTC. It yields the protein CASSFGESANYGYTF.

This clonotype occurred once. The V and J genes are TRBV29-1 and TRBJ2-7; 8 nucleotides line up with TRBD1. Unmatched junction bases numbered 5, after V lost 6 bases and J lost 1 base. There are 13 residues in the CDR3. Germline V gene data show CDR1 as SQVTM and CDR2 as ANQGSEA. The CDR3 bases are TGCAGCGTCAAAGGGACAGGATCCTACGAGCAGTACTTC. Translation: CSVKGTGSYEQYF.

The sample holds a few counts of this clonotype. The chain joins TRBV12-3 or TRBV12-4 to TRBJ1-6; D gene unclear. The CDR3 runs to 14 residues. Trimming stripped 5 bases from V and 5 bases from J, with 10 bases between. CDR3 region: CASSQLRDNSPLHF. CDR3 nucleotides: TGTGCCAGCAGTCAACTCCGGGATAATTCACCCCTCCACTTT.

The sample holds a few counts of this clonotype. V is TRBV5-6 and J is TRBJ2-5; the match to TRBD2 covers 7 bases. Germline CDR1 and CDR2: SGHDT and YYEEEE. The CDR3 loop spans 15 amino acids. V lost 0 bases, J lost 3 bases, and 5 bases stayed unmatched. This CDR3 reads CASSLGGGFEETQYF. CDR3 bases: TGTGCCAGCAGCTTGGGGGGGGGGTTTGAAGAGACCCAGTACTTC.

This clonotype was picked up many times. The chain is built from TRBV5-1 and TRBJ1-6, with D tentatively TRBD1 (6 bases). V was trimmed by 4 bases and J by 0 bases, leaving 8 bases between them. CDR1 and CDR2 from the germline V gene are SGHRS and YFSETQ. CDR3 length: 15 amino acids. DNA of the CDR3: TGCGCCAGCAGCACGGACAGCTCCTATAATTCACCCCTCCACTTT. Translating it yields CASSTDSSYNSPLHF.